This record covers a single T cell receptor (beta chain). Its antigen is as yet unknown. This entry comes from a study of shared clonotypes between healthy human individuals. Notes on the study in general: Non-shared clonotypes had lower generation probabilities than clonotypes shared by all four sorted-subset donors. Shared clonotypes: roughly 4.5% naive CD4, around 3.7% naive CD8, around 2.2% memory CD4, 0.4% to 0.45% memory CD8.

From germline, CDR1 is MNHNS and CDR2 SASEGT. V dropped 1 base and J dropped 2; count of bases not matched to a gene: 3. The CDR3 is 15 amino acids. Method: immunoSEQ multiplex PCR; TCRdb's copy keeps in-frame clones and lacks some. The table includes about 1 million clones, more than 65% detected once. Splitting of CD4+ cells produced CD45RA+ naive and CD45RA-negative memory subsets. The chain joins TRBV6-1 to TRBJ2-3, with 7 bases aligning to TRBD2. The receptor was isolated from a young man in good health. The sequenced material came from memory CD4+ T cells sorted from blood. The subset was: CD45RA-negative fraction. The CDR3 DNA reads TGTGCCAGCAGTGAAGGACTAGCAAACACAGATACGCAGTATTTT. It is translated as CASSEGLANTDTQYF.